Shown below are 13 T cell receptor beta chains from a single sample sequenced in a study of T cells in Graves' hyperthyroidism and ophthalmopathy. There were TCR beta CDR3 regions amplified from RNA transcripts. TCR CDR3 underwent first-round RT-PCR with the HTBI primer set. A single record per CDR3 protein comes from TCRdb applying MiXCR to the multiplex PCR reads. Here the sample spans some 550,000 distinct CDR3 sequences, approximately 15% being singletons. Sequences were obtained from blood. These receptor sequences come from a woman aged 40 to 50 with Graves' ophthalmopathy.

This clonotype came up a few times. This chain joins TRBV15 and TRBJ2-7; 10 bases line up with TRBD1. The germline V gene encodes CDR1 LNHNV and CDR2 YYDKDF (reference sequence). This CDR3 has 16 residues. V was clipped by 2 bases and J by 6 bases; unmatched bases: 10. Here the CDR3 reads CATSRNPTGGFSEQYF. CDR3 DNA: TGTGCCACCAGCAGAAACCCGACAGGGGGCTTCAGCGAGCAGTACTTC.

This clonotype was detected ten times or more. V is TRBV18 and J is TRBJ2-7; 10 bases fit TRBD1. CDR3 size: 13 residues. After removal of 2 bases from V and 8 bases from J, the junction contained 3 bases not matched to a gene. Germline V gives CDR1 KGHSH, CDR2 LQKENI. The CDR3 sequence: CASSPGDRGQQYF. CDR3 nucleotide sequence: TGTGCCAGCTCACCAGGGGACAGGGGCCAGCAGTACTTC.

The gene calls are TRBV11-2 and TRBJ1-6, with D tentatively TRBD1 (5 bases). The CDR3 has 19 residues. Trimming shortened V by 0 bases and J by 0 bases, and 15 bases separated the two germline ends. Germline-derived CDR1 and CDR2 are SGHAT and FQNNGV. In nucleotides, the CDR3 is TGTGCCAGCAGCTTAGATCGGACACAGTACAGCTCCTATAATTCACCCCTCCACTTT. Its protein product is CASSLDRTQYSSYNSPLHF.

Of note for this clonotype: A much larger clone sits a single nucleotide away, making a read error possible. V and J are TRBV11-2 and TRBJ2-1; 10 bases are shared with TRBD2. CDR3 length equals 15 residues. Germline-derived CDR1 and CDR2 are SGHAT and FQNNGV. CDR3 nucleotide sequence: TGTGTCAGCAGCTTCCTAGCGGGGGAGTACAATGAGCAGTTCTTC. Translation gives CVSSFLAGEYNEQFF.

This clonotype was counted many times. The chain links TRBV3-1 to TRBJ1-2; 8 nucleotides match TRBD1. CDR1 is LGHDT and CDR2 is YNNKEL in the germline V gene (reference sequence). With 2 bases clipped from V and 7 bases from J, the junction kept 9 bases outside the gene matches. The CDR3 has 15 residues. CDR3: CASSQLLTGEFGYTF. The CDR3 DNA reads TGTGCCAGCAGCCAACTATTGACAGGGGAATTTGGCTACACCTTC.

This chain uses TRBV2 with TRBJ2-2; D is unresolved. The CDR3 is 14 amino acids. V gave up 4 bases and J gave up 6 bases, with 12 bases separating them. The germline V gene encodes CDR1 SNHLY and CDR2 FYNNEI. DNA of the CDR3: TGTGCCAGCAGTGCCCGGTTAAGGGCCGGGGAGCTGTTTTTT. It yields the protein CASSARLRAGELFF.

In the case of this clonotype: A clone one base away is much larger, so this may be a read error. The J gene is TRBJ1-6, the V gene TRBV10-3, with D maybe TRBD1 (6 bases). The germline gives CDR1 ENHRY, CDR2 SYGVKD. The CDR3 is 15 amino acids. V shed 2 bases and J shed 2 bases, with 7 bases lying between them. The CDR3, as DNA: TGTGCCATCAGTGAGACAGGGACCTATAATTCACCCCTCCACTTT. Translation gives CAISETGTYNSPLHF.

The gene calls are TRBV20-1 and TRBJ2-5, with 9 bases fitting TRBD1. The CDR3 has 12 residues. CDR1 is DFQATT, CDR2 SNEGSKA, per germline (reference sequence). V trimming: 5 bases; J trimming: 5 bases; junction bases outside the gene matches: 3. The CDR3, as DNA: TGCAGTGCTCCGACAGGGGGGGAGACCCAGTACTTC. Its protein product is CSAPTGGETQYF.

This clonotype was counted at least ten times. J is TRBJ2-3 and V is TRBV2; D remains unclear. Germline CDR1 SNHLY, CDR2 FYNNEI. The CDR3 contains 15 residues. V gave up 5 bases and J gave up 2 bases, with 14 bases separating them. The CDR3: CASSSLSGVTDTQYF. The CDR3 DNA reads TGTGCCAGCAGTAGCTTGAGTGGGGTCACAGATACGCAGTATTTT.

This rearrangement joins TRBV15 to TRBJ1-2, with TRBD1 matching 7 bases. Trimming at V came to 1 base and at J to 9 bases, leaving 8 bases not matched to a gene. This CDR3 has 14 residues. Germline V gene sequence: CDR1 LNHNV, CDR2 YYDKDF (reference sequence). The CDR3 DNA follows: TGTGCCACCAGCAGAGCAGGGACAGCCCTCCGCTACACCTTC. Amino acid sequence: CATSRAGTALRYTF.

The chain has TRBV19 and TRBJ1-1; 9 positions agree with TRBD1. This CDR3 is built from 13 residues. V was clipped by 7 bases and J by 7 bases; unmatched bases: 7. Looked up from germline, CDR1 is LNHDA and CDR2 is SQIVND (reference sequence). CDR3 nucleotides: TGTGCCAGTATAACGGGACAGGGCCGTGAAGCTTTCTTT. Its translation is CASITGQGREAFF. The full variable domain, its missing parts supplied by reference TRBV19 and TRBJ1-1, is DGGITQSPKYLFRKEGQNVTLSCEQNLNHDAMYWYRQDPGQGLRLIYYSQIVNDFQKGDIAEGYSVSREKKESFPLTVTSAQKNPTAFYLCASITGQGREAFFGQGTRLTVV.

The J gene is TRBJ2-7, the V gene TRBV28; weak D call: TRBD1 (6 bases). This CDR3 has 14 amino acids. V dropped 6 bases and J dropped 3 bases, with 15 bases sitting between them. In germline, CDR1 is MDHEN, CDR2 SYDVKM. The CDR3, as DNA: TGTGCCAGCAGAGCGACGGGACAAAGCTACGAGCAGTACTTC. Protein product: CASRATGQSYEQYF.

This clonotype was detected only a few times. This rearrangement joins TRBV29-1 to TRBJ2-5, with 8 nucleotides matching TRBD1. Germline lookup yields CDR1 SQVTM and CDR2 ANQGSEA. Unmatched junction bases numbered 10, after V lost 0 bases and J lost 7 bases. This CDR3 has 15 amino acids. In DNA form, the CDR3 reads TGCAGCGTTGAAGAGCTCACAGGGGGTAAAGTGACCCAGTACTTC. As protein: CSVEELTGGKVTQYF.